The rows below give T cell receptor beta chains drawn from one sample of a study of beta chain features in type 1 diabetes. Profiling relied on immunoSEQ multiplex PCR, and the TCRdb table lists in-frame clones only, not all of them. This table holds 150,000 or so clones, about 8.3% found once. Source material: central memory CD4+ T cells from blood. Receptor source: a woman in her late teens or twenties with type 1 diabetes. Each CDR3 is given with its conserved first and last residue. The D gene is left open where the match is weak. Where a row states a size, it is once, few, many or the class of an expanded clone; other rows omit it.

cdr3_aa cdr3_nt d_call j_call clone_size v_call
CASSIGLAGTDTQYF TGTGCCAGCAGCATAGGACTAGCGGGCACAGATACGCAGTATTTT TRBD2 TRBJ2-3 NA TRBV7-2
CASSSQGLENIQYF TGTGCCAGCAGCTCGCAGGGGTTGGAAAACATTCAGTACTTC NA TRBJ2-4 few TRBV7-9
CASSYGQETQYF TGCGCCAGCAGCTACGGCCAAGAGACCCAGTACTTC NA TRBJ2-5 few TRBV5-1
CASSPGQGAVNGYTF TGCGCCAGCAGCCCTGGACAGGGGGCGGTTAACGGCTACACCTTC TRBD1 TRBJ1-2 NA TRBV4-1
CASSRGQAGTGELFF TGTGCCAGCAGTAGAGGGCAGGCCGGCACCGGGGAGCTGTTTTTT NA TRBJ2-2 NA TRBV25-1
CASWGTGAFEQYF TGTGCCAGTTGGGGGACAGGCGCCTTCGAGCAGTACTTC TRBD1 TRBJ2-7 few TRBV28
CASSLGFGAGDPQYF TGTGCCAGCAGCTTGGGTTTTGGGGCGGGAGATCCCCAGTACTTC TRBD2 TRBJ2-5 few TRBV7-3
CASSQGGSGSSYEQYF TGTGCCAGCAGCCAAGGGGGTAGCGGGAGCTCCTACGAGCAGTACTTC TRBD2 TRBJ2-7 few TRBV14
CASSRVSYLEQYF TGTGCCAGCAGCCGGGTCTCTTACCTGGAGCAGTACTTC NA TRBJ2-7 few TRBV28
CASSLRGQDYEQYF TGTGCCAGCAGCTTAAGGGGGCAGGACTACGAGCAGTACTTC TRBD1 TRBJ2-7 NA TRBV7-2
CSVEQGRGTEAFF TGCAGCGTTGAACAGGGTAGGGGCACTGAAGCTTTCTTT NA TRBJ1-1 many TRBV29-1
CASSYEDRERETQYF TGCGCCAGCAGCTATGAGGACAGGGAGCGGGAGACCCAGTACTTC TRBD1 TRBJ2-5 few TRBV5-1
CASQDRQPQHF TGTGCCAGCCAGGATCGTCAGCCCCAGCATTTT NA TRBJ1-5 NA TRBV28
CASSPRWTGQETQYF TGTGCCAGCAGTCCCCGATGGACAGGCCAAGAGACCCAGTACTTC TRBD1 TRBJ2-5 NA TRBV25-1
CASSLSGEYQPQHF TGTGCCAGCAGCTTGTCAGGGGAATATCAGCCCCAGCATTTT NA TRBJ1-5 NA TRBV5-6
CASSPRISGTNEKLFF TGCGCCAGCAGTCCAAGAATTTCGGGTACTAATGAAAAACTGTTTTTT NA TRBJ1-4 NA TRBV4-3
CASSFVGADGYTF TGTGCCAGCAGTTTTGTGGGGGCAGATGGCTACACCTTC NA TRBJ1-2 few TRBV2
CASSLDGGTISYEQYF TGCGCCAGCAGCTTGGATGGAGGAACGATCTCCTACGAGCAGTACTTC NA TRBJ2-7 NA TRBV5-1
CASSQFTGETQYF TGTGCCAGCAGCCAATTCACAGGGGAGACCCAGTACTTC NA TRBJ2-5 few TRBV14
CASSLDQGIYGYTF TGTGCCAGCAGCTTAGATCAGGGCATCTATGGCTACACCTTC NA TRBJ1-2 NA TRBV11-2
CSGVGETWEQYF TGCAGCGGTGTTGGAGAAACGTGGGAGCAGTACTTC NA TRBJ2-7 NA TRBV29-1
CASSYSTPKVGQPQHF TGTGCCAGCAGTTACTCGACACCTAAAGTGGGTCAGCCCCAGCATTTT NA TRBJ1-5 few TRBV6-6
CASSYIAGHEQFF TGTGCCAGCAGTTACATAGCGGGTCATGAGCAGTTCTTC TRBD2 TRBJ2-1 few TRBV6-5
CASTGQGADTQYF TGTGCCAGCACCGGACAGGGGGCCGATACGCAGTATTTT TRBD1 TRBJ2-3 NA TRBV6-5
CASSGLGVYGYTF TGCGCCAGCAGCGGCCTTGGAGTTTATGGCTACACCTTC NA TRBJ1-2 NA TRBV4-3
CASSLGGGAMETQYF TGTGCCAGCAGCTTAGGAGGGGGGGCTATGGAGACCCAGTACTTC NA TRBJ2-5 NA TRBV7-9
CASSYIGQGGKLFF TGTGCCAGCAGTTACATCGGACAGGGAGGAAAACTGTTTTTT TRBD1 TRBJ1-4 few TRBV6-4
CASSLSTHSGEQYF TGCGCCAGCAGCCTTTCTACTCATTCCGGCGAGCAGTACTTC NA TRBJ2-7 NA TRBV4-3
CASSLGEVGNEQFF TGTGCCAGCAGCTTAGGGGAGGTGGGCAATGAGCAGTTCTTC NA TRBJ2-1 NA TRBV11-2
CASSAGYGYTF TGTGCCAGCAGTGCGGGTTATGGCTACACCTTC NA TRBJ1-2 NA TRBV25-1
CASSIEEQVGKAFF TGTGCCAGCTCCATAGAAGAACAGGTGGGGAAAGCTTTCTTT NA TRBJ1-1 few TRBV18
CASSGASGGAAYEQYF TGTGCCAGCAGCGGGGCTAGCGGGGGGGCAGCCTACGAGCAGTACTTC TRBD2 TRBJ2-7 many TRBV7-2
CASSQVRTGLGRGYTF TGTGCCAGCAGCCAAGTGCGGACAGGGTTAGGGAGGGGCTACACCTTC TRBD1 TRBJ1-2 NA TRBV28
CASSSTDRGRETQYF TGTGCCAGCAGCTCGACTGACAGGGGGCGAGAGACCCAGTACTTC TRBD1 TRBJ2-5 NA TRBV5-6
CASSPGFSYEQYF TGTGCCAGCAGCCCAGGGTTTTCCTACGAGCAGTACTTC NA TRBJ2-7 few TRBV11-2
CASNTGTSGREQYF TGTGCCAGCAACACCGGGACTAGTGGTCGGGAGCAGTACTTC TRBD2 TRBJ2-7 NA TRBV28
CASSQGEVPGYTF TGCGCCAGCAGCCAAGGGGAGGTCCCGGGCTACACCTTC NA TRBJ1-2 few TRBV4-3
CASSSTGVDTQYF TGTGCCAGCAGCTCGACAGGGGTAGATACGCAGTATTTT TRBD1 TRBJ2-3 NA TRBV11-3
CASSWTDFSYEQYF TGTGCCAGCAGCTGGACAGACTTCTCCTACGAGCAGTACTTC NA TRBJ2-7 few TRBV7-9
CASSPLGLAGGGYEQYF TGTGCCAGCAGCCCGCTGGGACTAGCGGGAGGGGGCTACGAGCAGTACTTC TRBD2 TRBJ2-7 few TRBV5-6
CACHLLSTARGRSYEQYF TGTGCCTGCCACCTTTTATCAACGGCTCGCGGGAGGTCCTACGAGCAGTACTTC TRBD2 TRBJ2-7 NA TRBV30
CASSVFGDRAFF TGTGCCAGCAGTGTGTTTGGAGATCGAGCTTTCTTT NA TRBJ1-1 few TRBV2
CASSGRQGSVYGYTF TGTGCCAGCAGCGGAAGACAGGGATCCGTTTATGGCTACACCTTC TRBD1 TRBJ1-2 few TRBV9
CASSYQGYEQYF TGTGCCAGCAGTTACCAGGGATACGAGCAGTACTTC NA TRBJ2-7 few TRBV27
CASSPSQGGSYNEQFF TGTGCCAGCAGCCCGTCTCAGGGAGGCTCCTACAATGAGCAGTTCTTC NA TRBJ2-1 NA TRBV7-2